These 15 T cell receptor beta chains were all obtained from the same sample, sequenced in a study of T cells in Graves' hyperthyroidism and ophthalmopathy. What was amplified from RNA transcripts were TCR beta CDR3 regions. TCR CDR3 regions were first amplified by RT-PCR with HTBI primers. Using its own MiXCR run on the multiplex PCR reads, TCRdb lists one record per CDR3 protein. The data hold around 530,000 distinct CDR3 sequences, with under 20% observed a single time. The sequenced material came from blood. These receptors originate from a woman aged 18-29 years with Graves' ophthalmopathy.

This clonotype was seen at least ten times. The chain couples TRBV18 to TRBJ1-1; no clear D gene. The germline V gene encodes CDR1 KGHSH and CDR2 LQKENI. V was trimmed by 4 bases and J by 4 bases, leaving 13 bases between them. The CDR3 covers 14 residues. The CDR3 nucleotides read TGTGCCAGCTCACTTCCAGGAAGGGCCACTGAAGCTTTCTTT. Residues: CASSLPGRATEAFF.

This clonotype was seen at least ten times. The rearrangement uses TRBV6-1 and TRBJ1-1, with TRBD1 as a possible D gene (5 bases). Looked up from germline, CDR1 is MNHNS and CDR2 is SASEGT. The length of the CDR3 is 13 residues. Trimming shortened V by 6 bases and J by 5 bases, and 13 bases separated the two germline ends. In DNA, the CDR3 is TGTGCCAGCAGCGCCACCCAGGGAACTGAAGCTTTCTTT. As protein: CASSATQGTEAFF.

V and J are TRBV10-3 and TRBJ2-3; D not resolved. This CDR3 has 14 residues. Germline V CDR1 and CDR2: ENHRY, SYGVKD. Deletions cut 2 bases from V and 1 base from J, with 7 bases between. The CDR3 reads CAISEGTGTDTQYF. As DNA, the CDR3 is TGTGCCATCAGTGAGGGAACGGGCACAGATACGCAGTATTTT.

This rearrangement joins TRBV24-1 to TRBJ2-1, with 12 bases that match TRBD2. After removal of 4 bases from V and 6 bases from J, the junction contained 6 bases not matched to a gene. This CDR3 comprises 16 residues. Germline CDR1 and CDR2: KGHDR and SFDVKD. This chain's CDR3 is CATSDLGLAGRNEQFF. The DNA for the CDR3 is TGTGCCACCAGTGACTTGGGACTAGCGGGCCGCAATGAGCAGTTCTTC.

This clonotype was observed at least ten times. V is TRBV2 and J is TRBJ2-2; no definite D call. The CDR3 runs 16 residues. The V end was cut by 2 bases, the J end by 5 bases, with 15 bases between. CDR1 SNHLY and CDR2 FYNNEI come from the germline V gene. The CDR3 DNA is TGTGCCAGCAGTGAATCGGCCAATTATAAGACCGGGGAGCTGTTTTTT. Translated: CASSESANYKTGELFF.

This chain joins TRBV6-1 and TRBJ1-2, with 9 bases identical to TRBD1. The V gene's germline CDR1 is MNHNS and CDR2 SASEGT. The CDR3 spans 16 residues. The trim removed 5 bases at V and 4 bases at J, leaving 11 bases unmatched. DNA of the CDR3: TGTGCCAGCAGTAGGACCGGGACAGGGACCAGCTATGGCTACACCTTC. Protein sequence: CASSRTGTGTSYGYTF.

This clonotype has ten or more counts. This rearrangement joins TRBV3-1 to TRBJ2-7; unclear D gene. V lost 6 bases, J lost 4 bases, and 13 bases lay in between. Germline V gene sequence: CDR1 LGHDT, CDR2 YNNKEL (reference sequence). This CDR3 has 13 amino acids. CDR3 amino acids: CASSLRTGYEQYF. The DNA of the CDR3 is TGTGCCAGCAGTTTAAGAACCGGGTACGAGCAGTACTTC.

This clonotype has only a few counts. The chain is built from TRBV6-6 and TRBJ2-7; 7 bases agree with TRBD2. Germline CDR1 and CDR2: MNHNY and SVGAGI (reference sequence). The CDR3 contains 16 residues. With V trimmed by 0 bases and J by 3 bases, 8 bases remained unmatched. The CDR3 DNA is TGTGCCAGCAGTTACTCAGCCGTGGCGGGGGTCTACGAGCAGTACTTC. Translated: CASSYSAVAGVYEQYF.

This clonotype was seen many times. V usage is TRBV28 and J usage is TRBJ2-3; D gene unclear. Germline V gene sequence: CDR1 MDHEN, CDR2 SYDVKM. The V end lost 2 bases, the J end lost 6 bases, and 27 bases lay between the germline ends. The CDR3 has 19 residues. In nucleotides, the CDR3 is TGTGCCAGCAGTTTAAAGTGGAGACATCGGCAGCTTACACGCGATACGCAGTATTTT. This encodes CASSLKWRHRQLTRDTQYF.

Turning to this clonotype: This clone may be a read error of a much larger clone one base away. The chain combines TRBV18 with TRBJ2-2, with TRBD2 as a possible D gene (5 bases). Germline-derived CDR1 and CDR2 are KGHSH and LQKENI. CDR3 length: 14 amino acids. CDR3 in amino acids: CASSPPRETGELYF. The CDR3 region has the DNA TGTGCCAGCTCACCACCACGGGAAACCGGGGAGCTGTATTTT.

As for this clonotype: A much larger clonotype is one base distant, so this may be a read error. The V gene is TRBV28, the J gene TRBJ1-5; 11 nucleotides line up with TRBD1. Per the germline V gene, CDR1 is MDHEN and CDR2 is SYDVKM. V gave up 6 bases and J gave up 7 bases; unmatched junction bases: 11. The CDR3 runs to 16 residues. CDR3 in amino acids: CASSTHRTGGWQPQHF. The CDR3 bases are TGTGCCAGCAGCACACACCGGACAGGGGGCTGGCAGCCCCAGCATTTT. Complete variable domain (other parts from reference TRBV28 and TRBJ1-5): DVKVTQSSRYLVKRTGEKVFLECVQDMDHENMFWYRQDPGLGLRLIYFSYDVKMKEKGDIPEGYSVSREKKERFSLILESASTNQTSMYLCASSTHRTGGWQPQHFGDGTRLSIL.

The V call is TRBV7-9, the J call TRBJ2-7, with D perhaps matching TRBD1 or TRBD2 (6 bases each). The CDR3 spans 15 residues. Germline-derived CDR1 and CDR2 are SEHNR and FQNEAQ (reference sequence). V lost 4 bases and J 4 bases, leaving 17 bases between the germline ends. In nucleotides, the CDR3 is TGTGCCAGCAGCTCGCCGGAGGGGGGAAGGTACGAGCAGTACTTC. Its translation: CASSSPEGGRYEQYF.

The chain carries TRBV29-1 and TRBJ1-1, with 11 nucleotides matching TRBD1. CDR1 is SQVTM, CDR2 ANQGSEA, per germline. The junction had 3 bases not matched to a gene; V was cut back by 6 bases and J by 0 bases. This CDR3 comprises 14 residues. The CDR3 reads CSVRTGGLNTEAFF. The DNA of the CDR3 is TGCAGCGTGCGGACAGGGGGCTTGAACACTGAAGCTTTCTTT.

This sequence joins TRBV5-1 and TRBJ1-3; 9 nucleotides agree with TRBD1. This CDR3 contains 16 residues. V was pared by 3 bases and J by 5 bases, with 9 bases of the junction left unmatched. Germline CDR1 is SGHRS and CDR2 is YFSETQ. The DNA for the CDR3 is TGCGCCAGCAGCTGGAACCCAACAGGGGGCAGAAACACCATATATTTT. This translates into CASSWNPTGGRNTIYF.

This clonotype was seen ten or more times. This chain links TRBV27 with TRBJ2-7; 7 nucleotides line up with TRBD1. Germline V gene data show CDR1 as MNHEY and CDR2 as SMNVEV (reference sequence). V lost 8 bases and J lost 1; bases outside the gene matches: 14. The CDR3 covers 16 residues. CDR3 DNA: TGTGCCAGCGGAGTCAATCCGGGACAGCGGTCCTACGAGCAGTACTTC. Translating gives CASGVNPGQRSYEQYF.